Sequencing of this T cell receptor beta chain was carried out in a study of blood T cell repertoires in COVID-19. Unmatched junction bases numbered 4, after V lost 6 bases and J lost 3 bases. The CDR3 runs to 15 residues. CDR1 SEHNR and CDR2 FQNEAQ come from the germline V gene (reference sequence). Libraries were prepared by immunoSEQ multiplex PCR; TCRdb keeps only in-frame clonotypes and omits some of them. The sample lists around 170,000 clones, approximately 88% occurring once. The sequenced material came from peripheral blood. The chain uses TRBV7-9 and TRBJ1-6; 8 nucleotides align to TRBD1. The receptor was isolated from a woman in her sixties or seventies with acute or convalescent COVID-19. This CDR3 is CASRNRGDYNSPLHF. The CDR3 DNA reads as TGTGCCAGCAGGAACAGGGGGGACTATAATTCACCCCTCCACTTT. Together with reference TRBV7-9 and TRBJ1-6, the CDR3 gives the full variable domain: DTGVSQNPRHKITKRGQNVTFRCDPISEHNRLYWYRQTLGQGPEFLTYFQNEAQLEKSRLLSDRFSAERPKGSFSTLEIQRTEQGDSAMYLCASRNRGDYNSPLHFGNGTRLTVT.